One sample yielded the 3 T cell receptor beta chains listed below, sequenced in a study of technical replicates of blood from several donors. Repertoires were generated with immunoSEQ multiplex PCR, while TCRdb's copy carries only in-frame clones and drops some. The table lists 85,000 to 100,000 clones, 85% to 95% of them singletons. Sequences were obtained from T cells isolated from PBMCs. These receptors were obtained from a human donor in good health.

The chain carries TRBV4-2 and TRBJ2-1; D is possibly TRBD2 (6 bases). In germline, CDR1 is LGHNA, CDR2 YNFKEQ. This CDR3 is 14 amino acids long. Trimming took 6 bases from V and 6 from J, leaving 15 bases between them. As DNA, the CDR3 is TGTGCCAGCAGGACGGTGGAGGGCCGCAATGAGCAGTTCTTC. Its translation is CASRTVEGRNEQFF.

The chain combines TRBV19 with TRBJ2-5, with 8 nucleotides matching TRBD2. The V gene end was trimmed by 5 bases and the J gene end by 5 bases; junction bases not matched to a gene: 10. The CDR3 length is 15 residues. Germline V lookup: CDR1 LNHDA, CDR2 SQIVND (reference sequence). This CDR3 reads CASSGLGGGRETQYF. The CDR3 DNA follows: TGTGCCAGTAGTGGCCTAGGCGGGGGGCGGGAGACCCAGTACTTC.

The chain combines TRBV27 with TRBJ2-4; the match to TRBD2 covers 10 bases. CDR3 size: 19 residues. Germline V gives CDR1 MNHEY, CDR2 SMNVEV (reference sequence). Trimming cost V 4 bases and J 0 bases; bases outside gene matches: 12. This CDR3 is CASSSAARGLAVAKNIQYF. CDR3 sequence (DNA): TGTGCCAGCAGTTCCGCCGCGCGAGGACTAGCGGTAGCCAAAAACATTCAGTACTTC.